Below are 29 T cell receptor beta chains sequenced from a single sample in a study of T cell clonality in common variable immunodeficiency. Study-level results: Common variable immunodeficiency TCR beta sequences reportedly had fewer deletions and N-nucleotide insertions.

These TCRs are of unknown antigen specificity. The assay was immunoSEQ multiplex PCR, and TCRdb's table has in-frame clones only and misses some. This sample has around 32,000 clones, each found more than once. Sequencing was performed on peripheral blood mononuclear cells. These TCRs come from a human donor with common variable immunodeficiency.

Notes on this clone: The read is 3 residues too short to cover the CDR3 end, so that end is filled in from the germline J gene. The chain is built from TRBV19 and TRBJ2-7; no clear D. The germline gives CDR1 LNHDA, CDR2 SQIVND (reference sequence). V lost 4 bases and J 0 bases, leaving 10 bases between the germline ends. This CDR3 contains 14 residues. This CDR3 reads CASSTPTGSYEQYF. CDR3 bases read: TGTGCCAGTAGTACTCCAACTGGCTCCTACGAG.

A remark on this clone: The read comes to an end 3 residues before the CDR3 does, leaving the germline J gene to fill in the end. This chain connects TRBV7-3 to TRBJ2-5; TRBD2 is a possible D gene (5 bases). Germline CDR1 and CDR2: SGHTA and FQGTGA. V shed 2 bases and J shed 4 bases, with 14 bases lying between them. This CDR3 is built from 15 residues. Incomplete CDR3 DNA: TGTGCCAGCAGCTTATTGCGGGTTTCCGGAGAGACC. Translated, it gives CASSLLRVSGET. The whole CDR3 is CASSLLRVSGETQYF.

This clone was seen a few times. With the read ending 3 residues before the CDR3 end, the germline J gene is used to fill in that end. The chain joins TRBV2 to TRBJ2-7, with 11 bases fitting TRBD1. The CDR3 sequence is 15 residues long. The V and J ends lost 6 bases and 3 bases, in that order; junction bases with no gene match: 7. Germline CDR1 SNHLY, CDR2 FYNNEI. CDR3: CASRGDRGWNYEQYF. The part of the CDR3 DNA that was read is TGTGCCAGCAGGGGGGACAGGGGGTGGAACTACGAG.

Points on this clone: The read terminates 3 residues before the CDR3 end, so the remaining end is supplied by the germline J gene. The chain carries TRBV11-2 and TRBJ2-7; 9 bases fit TRBD2. The germline CDR1 and CDR2 sequences are SGHAT and FQNNGV. The junction had 3 bases not matched to a gene; V was cut back by 0 bases and J by 3 bases. The CDR3 runs 15 residues. The CDR3 here is CASSLELAGIYEQYF. The CDR3 bases that were read are TGTGCCAGCAGCTTAGAGCTAGCGGGGATCTACGAG.

Worth noting for this clone: The read ends 3 residues before the CDR3 terminus; that terminus is restored from the germline J gene. The chain combines TRBV20-1 with TRBJ2-5; 14 bases align to TRBD2. Germline trimming cut 4 bases from V and 3 bases from J; bases unmatched to any gene: 13. This CDR3 spans 18 amino acids. The germline CDR1 and CDR2 sequences are DFQATT and SNEGSKA (reference sequence). CDR3 DNA (partial): TGCAGTGCTAACCCCGGACTAGCGGGGGGCCCAATAGAAGAGACC. Translating it yields CSANPGLAGGPIEET. The full-length CDR3 reads as CSANPGLAGGPIEETQYF.

In regard to this clone: With the read ending 3 residues before the CDR3 end, the germline J gene is used to fill in that end. V and J are TRBV5-1 and TRBJ2-5; TRBD2 agrees at 7 bases. Trimming cost V 0 bases and J 7 bases; bases outside gene matches: 3. The CDR3 has 13 amino acids. CDR1 SGHRS and CDR2 YFSETQ come from the germline V gene. CDR3 residues: CASSLAREGTQYF. The sequenced part of the CDR3 DNA is TGCGCCAGCAGCTTGGCCAGGGAGGGGACC.

The table lists this clone with many counts. The read is 3 residues too short to cover the CDR3 end, so that end is filled in from the germline J gene. The chain has TRBV20-1 and TRBJ2-3, with 7 bases aligning to TRBD1. Trimming at V came to 8 bases and at J to 1 base, leaving 9 bases not matched to a gene. The CDR3 contains 14 residues. Per germline, CDR1 DFQATT and CDR2 SNEGSKA (reference sequence). The CDR3 DNA, read in part, is TGCAGTTCGTCCGGGACAGATCGCACAGATACG. It is translated as CSSSGTDRTDT. The entire CDR3 reads CSSSGTDRTDTQYF.

This clone turned up a few times. The observed sequence ends 3 residues before the CDR3 terminus, with the missing tail filled in from the germline J gene. V is TRBV19 and J is TRBJ1-1; D is perhaps TRBD1 (6 bases). V lost 7 bases and J 1 base, leaving 13 bases between the germline ends. The CDR3 loop spans 14 amino acids. CDR1 and CDR2 (germline): LNHDA, SQIVND (reference sequence). The sequenced CDR3 bases are TGTGCCAGTAATTCGAGACAGGCGAACACTGAA. Residues: CASNSRQANTE. The whole CDR3 is CASNSRQANTEAFF.

As concerns this clone: The observed sequence ends 3 residues before the CDR3 terminus, with the missing tail filled in from the germline J gene. V and J are TRBV19 and TRBJ1-4; D not certain. This CDR3 region has 14 residues. Germline values: CDR1 LNHDA, CDR2 SQIVND (reference sequence). Trimming pared 3 bases from V and 7 bases from J, leaving 12 bases between. CDR3 DNA (partial): TGTGCCAGTAGTATCGCGGCAGGACTTGAAAAA. This codes for CASSIAAGLEK. In full, the CDR3 is CASSIAAGLEKLFF.

In the case of this clone: The CDR3 extends 3 residues past the end of the read, so its final part is completed from the germline J gene. The chain carries TRBV6-2 or TRBV6-3 and TRBJ2-3, with TRBD1 identical over 7 bases. The CDR3 is 15 residues long. Germline CDR1 and CDR2: MNHEY and SVGEGT. Trimming cost V 7 bases and J 0 bases; bases outside gene matches: 7. The part of the CDR3 DNA that was read is TGTGCCAGCAAGGGTCAGGGGGTTAGCACAGATACG. Protein sequence: CASKGQGVSTDT. The full CDR3 is CASKGQGVSTDTQYF.

This clone was observed a handful of times. The CDR3 end lies 3 residues beyond the end of the read and is filled in from the germline J gene. This chain joins TRBV2 and TRBJ1-4; TRBD1 aligns across 7 bases. The CDR3 runs to 11 residues. CDR1 is SNHLY and CDR2 is FYNNEI in the germline V gene. CDR3 in amino acids: CASTQQGKLFF. The CDR3 DNA, read in part, is TGTGCCAGCACCCAACAGGGGAAA.

There are many counts of this clone. The missing CDR3 end, 3 residues past where the read stops, is filled in from the germline J gene. The chain links TRBV18 to TRBJ2-7, with 10 nucleotides matching TRBD2. Losses at the gene ends were 5 bases for V and 2 bases for J; bases not matched to a gene: 6. Germline CDR1 is KGHSH and CDR2 is LQKENI. The CDR3 contains 15 residues. CDR3: CASSSRTSGTYEQYF. CDR3 DNA (partial): TGTGCCAGCTCATCCCGGACTAGCGGAACCTACGAG. Full variable domain (outside the CDR3, taken from reference TRBV18 and TRBJ2-7): NAGVMQNPRHLVRRRGQEARLRCSPMKGHSHVYWYRQLPEEGLKFMVYLQKENIIDESGMPKERFSAEFPKEGPSILRIQQVVRGDSAAYFCASSSRTSGTYEQYFGPGTRLTVT.

The sample holds many counts of this clone. Coverage ceases 3 residues before the CDR3 finishes, and the germline J gene fills in the end. The chain joins TRBV18 to TRBJ1-6; D is unresolved. Looked up from germline, CDR1 is KGHSH and CDR2 is LQKENI. CDR3 size: 13 residues. The V gene lost 3 bases and the J gene lost 10 bases, with 10 bases spanning the gap. The sequenced CDR3 bases are TGTGCCAGCTCACCCCTTTCGGGGTCACCC. This sequence encodes CASSPLSGSP. In full, the CDR3 is CASSPLSGSPLHF.

This clone was detected only a few times. The CDR3 goes on 3 residues after the read ends, and that part is filled in from the germline J gene. The chain recombines TRBV7-3 with TRBJ2-7, with D unclear. V lost 1 base to trimming and J lost 6 bases, with 7 bases between them. Germline V CDR1 and CDR2: SGHTA, FQGTGA. The CDR3 totals 12 residues. This chain's CDR3 is CASSLSQSEQYF. The CDR3 DNA, read in part, is TGTGCCAGCAGCTTAAGTCAATCCGAG.

CDR3 DNA, as far as it was read: TGTGCCAGTAGATGGGGACAGGGGGCCTACGAG. As protein: CASRWGQGAYE. The CDR3 reads in full as CASRWGQGAYEQYF. The chain links TRBV19 to TRBJ2-7, with 11 bases identical to TRBD1. Read coverage stops 3 residues before the CDR3 terminus; the germline J gene supplies the remainder. Per germline, CDR1 LNHDA and CDR2 SQIVND (reference sequence). The CDR3 is 14 amino acids. V dropped 6 bases and J dropped 2; count of bases not matched to a gene: 3.

This clone was picked up a small number of times. The read comes to an end 3 residues before the CDR3 does, leaving the germline J gene to fill in the end. The J gene is TRBJ2-1, the V gene TRBV7-8; 10 bases agree with TRBD1. With 1 base clipped from V and 1 base from J, the junction kept 1 base outside the gene matches. The CDR3 loop spans 16 amino acids. The germline V gene encodes CDR1 SGHVS and CDR2 FQNEAQ. The CDR3 spells CASSLGGQGSYNEQFF. The sequenced part of the CDR3 DNA is TGTGCCAGCAGCTTAGGGGGACAGGGGTCCTACAATGAG.

This clone was detected a few times. The read falls 3 residues short of the CDR3 end, and the missing part is taken from the germline J gene. The chain recombines TRBV7-2 with TRBJ2-5, with no clear D. V lost 4 bases and J 0 bases, leaving 3 bases between the germline ends. CDR1 and CDR2 (germline): SGHTA, FQGNSA. This CDR3 comprises 12 residues. The CDR3 loop is CASSSYQETQYF. CDR3 DNA, as far as it was read: TGTGCCAGCAGCTCGTACCAAGAGACC.

Many counts were recorded for this clone. The missing CDR3 end, 3 residues past where the read stops, is filled in from the germline J gene. This chain joins TRBV30 and TRBJ2-3, with 8 bases matching TRBD1. V shed 0 bases, J shed 4 bases, and the junction held 6 bases outside the gene matches. The CDR3 length is 15 residues. Per the germline V gene, CDR1 is GTSNPN and CDR2 is SVGIG (reference sequence). CDR3 in amino acids: CAWSVRAGGPDTQYF. The DNA read from the CDR3 is TGTGCCTGGAGTGTACGTGCAGGGGGCCCAGATACG.

This clone was seen a handful of times. The part of the CDR3 DNA that was read is TGTGCCTGTCACCGTAAGGGACAGGGCTGGGGGGAG. Encoded protein: CACHRKGQGWGE. The complete CDR3 sequence is CACHRKGQGWGELFF. The V and J genes are TRBV30 and TRBJ2-2; 9 nucleotides agree with TRBD1. The read falls 3 residues short of the CDR3 end, and the missing part is taken from the germline J gene. The germline CDR1 and CDR2 sequences are GTSNPN and SVGIG (reference sequence). The CDR3 covers 15 residues. J was trimmed by 8 bases and V by 6 bases; bases with no gene match: 13.

This clone was counted a few times. The CDR3 is cut off 3 residues early in the read; its end comes from the germline J gene. The gene calls are TRBV30 and TRBJ1-3; tentatively, D is TRBD1 (5 bases). The CDR3 extends over 13 amino acids. Germline values: CDR1 GTSNPN, CDR2 SVGIG (reference sequence). V was clipped by 7 bases and J by 3 bases, with 13 bases between them. The CDR3 spells CAFTPGFGNTIYF. CDR3 DNA (partial): TGTGCCTTCACACCAGGGTTTGGAAACACC.

This clone was seen more than once but under ten times. The missing CDR3 end, 3 residues past where the read stops, is filled in from the germline J gene. This chain links TRBV7-3 with TRBJ1-1, with TRBD1 as a possible D gene (5 bases). The CDR3 runs to 14 residues. V dropped 5 bases and J dropped 1 base, with 11 bases sitting between them. Germline V CDR1 and CDR2: SGHTA, FQGTGA. The CDR3 sequence is CASSLSGQNTEAFF. The covered CDR3 bases are TGTGCCAGCAGCCTCTCCGGACAGAACACTGAA.

This clone occurred a few times. The CDR3 end is not reached by the read, which stops 3 residues before it; the germline J gene fills it in. The rearrangement links TRBV19 to TRBJ1-2, with D possibly being TRBD1 (6 bases). The V gene lost 5 bases and the J gene lost 5 bases, with 18 bases spanning the gap. The CDR3 is 15 amino acids. Germline V gives CDR1 LNHDA, CDR2 SQIVND (reference sequence). The CDR3 here is CASSPGMQGLYGYTF. CDR3 bases read: TGTGCCAGTAGTCCGGGAATGCAGGGGCTGTATGGC.

Concerning this clone: Sequencing ends 3 residues short of the CDR3 end; the germline J gene provides the rest. The rearrangement joins TRBV7-3 to TRBJ2-7; 7 bases map to TRBD1. The J segment lost 3 bases and the V segment lost 5 bases, leaving 7 bases of the junction unmatched. Germline V gives CDR1 SGHTA, CDR2 FQGTGA. CDR3 length equals 14 residues. The DNA read from the CDR3 is TGTGCCAGCAGCGCAGGGGGTCCCGGCTACGAG. It yields the protein CASSAGGPGYE. The whole CDR3 protein is CASSAGGPGYEQYF.

Concerning this clone: The missing CDR3 end, 3 residues past where the read stops, is filled in from the germline J gene. V is TRBV7-2 and J is TRBJ2-5; 8 nucleotides agree with TRBD1. Germline trimming cut 3 bases from V and 4 bases from J; bases unmatched to any gene: 4. In germline, CDR1 is SGHTA, CDR2 FQGNSA. The CDR3 length is 14 residues. The covered CDR3 bases are TGTGCCAGCAGCTTCAACCAGGGGGCAGAGACC. The encoded protein is CASSFNQGAET. The full-length CDR3 reads as CASSFNQGAETQYF.

Concerning this clone: The CDR3 goes on 3 residues after the read ends, and that part is filled in from the germline J gene. The chain recombines TRBV6-1 with TRBJ1-4, with 10 positions matching TRBD1. V trimming: 2 bases; J trimming: 3 bases; junction bases outside the gene matches: 6. Germline V gives CDR1 MNHNS, CDR2 SASEGT. The CDR3 loop spans 17 amino acids. CDR3 bases read: TGTGCCAGCAGTGAACGGGACAGGGGCTATTCTAATGAAAAA. It translates to CASSERDRGYSNEK. The full CDR3 protein is CASSERDRGYSNEKLFF.

This clone turned up a few times. Sequencing ends 3 residues short of the CDR3 end; the germline J gene provides the rest. This chain connects TRBV19 to TRBJ1-3, with a possible D match to TRBD1 (5 bases). There are 15 residues in the CDR3. Trimming pared 7 bases from V and 4 bases from J, leaving 17 bases between. The germline CDR1 and CDR2 sequences are LNHDA and SQIVND (reference sequence). Partial CDR3 DNA: TGTGCCAGTACCTATCCGGGACTTGCAGGAAACACC. This encodes CASTYPGLAGNT. The entire CDR3 sequence reads CASTYPGLAGNTIYF. Complete variable domain (other parts from reference TRBV19 and TRBJ1-3): DGGITQSPKYLFRKEGQNVTLSCEQNLNHDAMYWYRQDPGQGLRLIYYSQIVNDFQKGDIAEGYSVSREKKESFPLTVTSAQKNPTAFYLCASTYPGLAGNTIYFGEGSWLTVV.

Concerning this clone itself: Read sequence stops 3 residues before the CDR3 end, and the germline J gene provides the missing end. The chain has TRBV7-2 and TRBJ1-2, with D hard to call. This CDR3 has 14 residues. The germline V gene has CDR1 SGHTA and CDR2 FQGNSA. The V end lost 5 bases, the J end lost 2 bases, and 12 bases lay between the germline ends. CDR3 residues: CASSAMVGNYGYTF. The covered CDR3 bases are TGTGCCAGCAGCGCCATGGTGGGCAACTATGGC.

As for this clone: Read sequence stops 3 residues before the CDR3 end, and the germline J gene provides the missing end. This chain connects TRBV7-9 to TRBJ2-7; D remains ambiguous. This CDR3 spans 14 amino acids. In germline, CDR1 is SEHNR, CDR2 FQNEAQ (reference sequence). Trimming removed 0 bases from V and 3 bases from J, with 9 bases in between. The DNA read from the CDR3 is TGTGCCAGCAGCTTAGCGGGCACTGGCTACGAG. It codes for CASSLAGTGYE. The entire CDR3 protein is CASSLAGTGYEQYF.

As regards this clone: The read ends 3 residues early relative to the CDR3; the germline J gene fills the gap. The chain uses TRBV7-8 and TRBJ2-5, with D possibly being TRBD1 (6 bases). The V and J ends lost 3 bases and 5 bases respectively, with 13 bases between them. Germline CDR1 and CDR2: SGHVS and FQNEAQ. CDR3 length: 14 residues. This CDR3 reads CASSFHRVGETQYF. The CDR3 DNA, read in part, is TGTGCCAGCAGCTTCCACAGGGTTGGGGAGACC.